This TCR beta chain was recorded in a study of molecular identifiers for immune sequencing clone quantification. Study findings and constraints: Clonotypes topping 20 RNA copies carried over 98% of effector molecules but under 1% of naive ones.

There are 14 residues in the CDR3. V was shortened by 0 bases and J by 9 bases, with 11 bases between the two germline ends. Germline V CDR1 and CDR2: MGHRA, YSYEKL. TCRdb ran MiXCR on the PCR reads and lists one entry per CDR3 protein. The data show about 510,000 distinct CDR3 sequences, roughly a fifth seen once. This clonotype appeared many times. Antigen: not known. V usage is TRBV4-1 and J usage is TRBJ2-2; D is uncertain. This TCR derives from a human donor in good health. Some libraries in this study had Jurkat cell RNA spiked in. The sequenced material came from naive CD8+ T cells from blood, with Jurkat cell RNA spiked in. Sample subset: FACS-sorted CD8+CD4-CCR7+CD45RA+ naive T cells. CDR3 in amino acids: CASSQDLNVRELFF. The CDR3 coding sequence is TGCGCCAGCAGCCAAGATCTAAACGTACGGGAGCTGTTTTTT.